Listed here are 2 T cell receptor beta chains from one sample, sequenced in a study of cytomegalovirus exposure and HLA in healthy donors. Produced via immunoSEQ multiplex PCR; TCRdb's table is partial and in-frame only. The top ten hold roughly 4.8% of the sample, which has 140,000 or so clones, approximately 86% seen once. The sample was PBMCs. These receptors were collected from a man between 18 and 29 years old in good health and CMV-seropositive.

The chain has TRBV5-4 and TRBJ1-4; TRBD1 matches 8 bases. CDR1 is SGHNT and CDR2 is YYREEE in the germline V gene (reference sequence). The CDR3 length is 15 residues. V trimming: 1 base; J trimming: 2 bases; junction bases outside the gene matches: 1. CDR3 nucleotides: TGTGCCAGCAGCTTGAGGACAGGGACTAATGAAAAACTGTTTTTT. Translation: CASSLRTGTNEKLFF.

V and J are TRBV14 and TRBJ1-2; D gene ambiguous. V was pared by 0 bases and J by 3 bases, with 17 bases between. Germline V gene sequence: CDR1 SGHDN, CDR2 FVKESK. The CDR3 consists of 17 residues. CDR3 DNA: TGTGCCAGCAGCCAAGATAAATTCCCCAAAGAGCACTATGGCTACACCTTC. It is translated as CASSQDKFPKEHYGYTF.